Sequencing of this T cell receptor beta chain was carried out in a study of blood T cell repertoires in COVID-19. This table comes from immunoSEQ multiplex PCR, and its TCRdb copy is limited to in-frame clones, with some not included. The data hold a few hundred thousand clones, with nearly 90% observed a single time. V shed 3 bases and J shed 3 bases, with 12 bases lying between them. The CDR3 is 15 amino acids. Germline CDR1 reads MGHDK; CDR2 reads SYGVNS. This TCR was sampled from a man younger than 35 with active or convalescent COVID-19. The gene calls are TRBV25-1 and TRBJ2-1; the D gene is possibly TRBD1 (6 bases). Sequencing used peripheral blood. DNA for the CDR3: TGTGCCAGCAGTGAGACTACGGACAGCTACAATGAGCAGTTCTTC. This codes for CASSETTDSYNEQFF.